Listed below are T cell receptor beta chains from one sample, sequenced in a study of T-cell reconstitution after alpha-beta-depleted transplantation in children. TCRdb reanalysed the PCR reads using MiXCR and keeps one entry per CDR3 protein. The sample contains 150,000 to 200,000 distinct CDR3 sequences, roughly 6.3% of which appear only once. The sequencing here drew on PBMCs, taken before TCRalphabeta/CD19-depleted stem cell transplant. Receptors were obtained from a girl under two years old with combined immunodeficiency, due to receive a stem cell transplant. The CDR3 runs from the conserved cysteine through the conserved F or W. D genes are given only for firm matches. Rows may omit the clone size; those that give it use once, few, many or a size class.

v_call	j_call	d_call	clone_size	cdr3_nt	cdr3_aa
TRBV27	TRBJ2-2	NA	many	TGTGCCAGCAGTTTTATAGAAATCGGGGAGCTGTTTTTT	CASSFIEIGELFF
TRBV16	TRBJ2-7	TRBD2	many	TGTGCCAGCAGCCCCGCGGGGGGGTCTCAAGGCGAGCAGTACTTC	CASSPAGGSQGEQYF
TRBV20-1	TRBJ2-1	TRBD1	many	TGCAGTGCTAGGGAGGACAGGGACAATGAGCAGTTCTTC	CSAREDRDNEQFF
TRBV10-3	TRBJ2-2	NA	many	TGTGCCATCAAGGACCCCGGGATGGACACCGGGGAGCTGTTTTTT	CAIKDPGMDTGELFF
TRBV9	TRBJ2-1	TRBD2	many	TGTGCCAGCAGCGTATCGGCGGGGACTAGCCCGGCCTACAATGAGCAGTTCTTC	CASSVSAGTSPAYNEQFF
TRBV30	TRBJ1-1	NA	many	TGTGCCTGGAGTTTCGTCTCCCTGAACACTGAAGCTTTCTTT	CAWSFVSLNTEAFF
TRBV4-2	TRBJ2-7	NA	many	TGTGCCAGCAGCCAAGCGGTAGGGACAAATAACGAGCAGTACTTC	CASSQAVGTNNEQYF
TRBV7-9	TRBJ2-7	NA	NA	TGTGCCAGCAGCTTAGCCAGCCTTCCCAACTACGAGCAGTACTTC	CASSLASLPNYEQYF
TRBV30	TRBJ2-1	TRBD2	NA	TGTGCCTGGAGGGCCCGTCTAGCGGGTAACAATGAGCAGTTCTTC	CAWRARLAGNNEQFF
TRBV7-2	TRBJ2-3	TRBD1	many	TGTGCCAGCAGCTTAGCGGGACAGGGGCTTGCAGATACGCAGTATTTT	CASSLAGQGLADTQYF
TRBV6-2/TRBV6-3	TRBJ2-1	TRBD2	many	TGTGCCAGCAGTTACATCTCCCCGGGACTAGCGGGGGGGCCTCAAGACAATGAGCAGTTCTTC	CASSYISPGLAGGPQDNEQFF
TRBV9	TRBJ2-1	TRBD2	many	TGTGCCAGCAGCGTAGGAGTACTAGCGGGGGGCCCCTACAATGAGCAGTTCTTC	CASSVGVLAGGPYNEQFF
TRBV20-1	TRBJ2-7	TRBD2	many	TGCAGTGCTAGGACTAGCGGGAGTTACGAGCAGTACTTC	CSARTSGSYEQYF
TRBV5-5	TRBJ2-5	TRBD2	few	TGTGCCAGCAGCTTCCTAGCGGGAGTAGCGGAGACCCAGTACTTC	CASSFLAGVAETQYF
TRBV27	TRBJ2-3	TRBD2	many	TGTGCCAGCAATGCGGGACTAGCGGACCGAGATACGCAGTATTTT	CASNAGLADRDTQYF
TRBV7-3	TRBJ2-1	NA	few	TGTGCCAGCAGCGGTAGCGATACTCCTTACAATGAGCAGTTCTTC	CASSGSDTPYNEQFF
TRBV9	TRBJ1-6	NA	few	TGTGCCAGCAGCGCGGGGGGCGGCCCCAATTCACCCCTCCACTTT	CASSAGGGPNSPLHF
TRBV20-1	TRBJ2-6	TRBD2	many	TGCAGTGCTTTCGGACTAGCGGCAAGTAGTGTCGGGGCCAACGTCCTGACTTTC	CSAFGLAASSVGANVLTF
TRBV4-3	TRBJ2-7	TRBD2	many	TGCGCCAGCAGCCCTACCCAGACTAGCGGGGGGGCTTACGAGCAGTACTTC	CASSPTQTSGGAYEQYF
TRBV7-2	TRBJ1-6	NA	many	TGTGCCAGCAGCTATACCAGCTGGCAGAATTCACCCCTCCACTTT	CASSYTSWQNSPLHF
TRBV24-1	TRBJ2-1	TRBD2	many	TGTGCCACCAGTGCGGGGGGCTCCTACAATGAGCAGTTCTTC	CATSAGGSYNEQFF
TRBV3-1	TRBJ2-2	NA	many	TGTGCCAGCAGCCAAGGCTCGCCGGGCGGCACCGGGGAGCTGTTTTTT	CASSQGSPGGTGELFF
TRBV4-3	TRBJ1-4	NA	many	TGCGCCAGCAGCCAAGACTGGCAGTTTAATGAAAAACTGTTTTTT	CASSQDWQFNEKLFF
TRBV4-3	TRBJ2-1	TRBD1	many	TGCGCCAGCAGCCATGCCCGGGACAGGTACAATGAGCAGTTCTTC	CASSHARDRYNEQFF
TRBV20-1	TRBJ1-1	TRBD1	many	TGCAGTGCCGGGACAGGGTGGGACACTGAAGCTTTCTTT	CSAGTGWDTEAFF
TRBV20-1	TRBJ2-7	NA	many	TGCAGTGCCCAAACCGTGACTGGTTACGAGCAGTACTTC	CSAQTVTGYEQYF
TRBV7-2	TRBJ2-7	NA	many	TGTGCCAGCAGCCAAATGACTAGTACGTACGAGCAGTACTTC	CASSQMTSTYEQYF
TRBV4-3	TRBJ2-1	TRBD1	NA	TGCGCCAGCAGCCAAGGGACAGGGTATAGCTCCTACAATGAGCAGTTCTTC	CASSQGTGYSSYNEQFF
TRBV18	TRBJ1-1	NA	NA	TGTGCCAGCTCACCAGGGGGGGCCGCTGAAGCTTTCTTT	CASSPGGAAEAFF
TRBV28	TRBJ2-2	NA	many	TGTGCCAGCAGTTTTTTTCGGGCGAACACCGGGGAGCTGTTTTTT	CASSFFRANTGELFF
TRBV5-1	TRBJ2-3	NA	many	TGCGCCAGCAGCTTGTTAAGCGTCAGGGTTCGCACAGATACGCAGTATTTT	CASSLLSVRVRTDTQYF
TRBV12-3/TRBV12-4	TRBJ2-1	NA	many	TGTGCCAGCAGTTATATTTCCGGAGGTGAGCAGTTCTTC	CASSYISGGEQFF
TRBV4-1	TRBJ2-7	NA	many	TGCGCCAGCAGCCCCAGAGGGGTCGAGCAGTACTTC	CASSPRGVEQYF
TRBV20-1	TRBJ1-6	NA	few	TGCAGTGGTGAGGCGGGGATGCTCTCCTTGGGGACCCTCCACTTT	CSGEAGMLSLGTLHF
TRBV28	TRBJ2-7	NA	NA	TGTGCCAGCAGTTTACGCGGCGCGGAGGGCTCCTACGAGCAGTACTTC	CASSLRGAEGSYEQYF
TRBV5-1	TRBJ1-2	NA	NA	TGCGCCAGCAGCTTGGGGGGGGGAGACAACTATGGCTACACCTTC	CASSLGGGDNYGYTF
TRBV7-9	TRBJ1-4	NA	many	TGTGCCAGCAGCTTCGCAGGGACCACTGAAAAACTGTTTTTT	CASSFAGTTEKLFF
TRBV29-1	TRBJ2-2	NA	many	TGCAGCGTTGCCCCCGGGACTCTGAACACCGGGGAGCTGTTTTTT	CSVAPGTLNTGELFF
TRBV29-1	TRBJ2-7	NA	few	TGCAGCGTTGAGTGGGGGTCCTACGAGCAGTACTTC	CSVEWGSYEQYF
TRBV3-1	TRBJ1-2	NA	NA	TGTGCCAGCAGCCAAGATGGGGCAGGTCTGGACTATGGCTACACCTTC	CASSQDGAGLDYGYTF
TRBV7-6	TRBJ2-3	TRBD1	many	TGTGCCAGCAGCTTAGAGGGCAGGGGGACAGATACGCAGTATTTT	CASSLEGRGTDTQYF
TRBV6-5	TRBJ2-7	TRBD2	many	TGTGCCAGCAGGATTCTAGCGGGTGGATTCTACGAGCAGTACTTC	CASRILAGGFYEQYF
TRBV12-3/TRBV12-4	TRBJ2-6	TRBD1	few	TGTGCCAGCAGTTTGCGCCTCAGGGGGCCTGGGGCCAACGTCCTGACTTTC	CASSLRLRGPGANVLTF
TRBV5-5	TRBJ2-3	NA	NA	TGTGCCAGCAGCCCCTCGCGATGGGGGGGGCCAGATACGCAGTATTTT	CASSPSRWGGPDTQYF
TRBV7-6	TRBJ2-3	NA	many	TGTGCCAGCAGCTTAGATTCGGGAAATCTTGATACGCAGTATTTT	CASSLDSGNLDTQYF
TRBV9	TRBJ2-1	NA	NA	TGTGCCAGCAGCGTTAGCGAGAGCTCCTACAATGAGCAGTTCTTC	CASSVSESSYNEQFF
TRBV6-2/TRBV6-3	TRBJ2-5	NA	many	TGTGCCAGCAGAGACGACAGCTACCAAGAGACCCAGTACTTC	CASRDDSYQETQYF
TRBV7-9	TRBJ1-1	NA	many	TGTGCCAGCAGCTTAGCGAGGAGTGGGGACACTGAAGCTTTCTTT	CASSLARSGDTEAFF
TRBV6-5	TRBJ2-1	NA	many	TGTGCCAGCAGTTACTCGGCCCCAGAGAACAATGAGCAGTTCTTC	CASSYSAPENNEQFF
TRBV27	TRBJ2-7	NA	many	TGTGCCAGCAGCGGGAGTCTTTTGGAAGAGCAGTACTTC	CASSGSLLEEQYF
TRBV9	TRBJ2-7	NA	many	TGTGCCAGCAGCGTAGGAGCGTCCTACGAGCAGTACTTC	CASSVGASYEQYF
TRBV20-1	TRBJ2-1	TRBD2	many	TGCAGTGCTAGCCCCAGCGGGAGAAGTGTATGGAATGAGCAGTTCTTC	CSASPSGRSVWNEQFF
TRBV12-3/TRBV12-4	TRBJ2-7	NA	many	TGTGCCAGCAGTTTTGGTCAGGGTTACTCCGAGCAGTACTTC	CASSFGQGYSEQYF
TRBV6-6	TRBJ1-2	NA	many	TGTGCCAGCACCGCAGGGGTCCGGGGCTACACCTTC	CASTAGVRGYTF